The entry that follows covers one T cell receptor (beta chain) sequence. The sample is drawn from a study of control samples from healthy donors and cancer patients. Sequencing used immunoSEQ multiplex PCR; TCRdb keeps in-frame clones, though not all of them. The sample records around 78,000 clones, 85% to 95% being singletons. The source material was blood. The origin of this receptor is a woman under 30 in good health.

The CDR3 nucleotides read TGTGCCAGTAGTATCAGGAGTGAAAAACTGTTTTTT. As protein: CASSIRSEKLFF. The chain combines TRBV19 with TRBJ1-4, with D unclear. The CDR3 is made up of 12 amino acids. Germline V gene sequence: CDR1 LNHDA, CDR2 SQIVND (reference sequence). V dropped 3 bases and J dropped 7 bases, with 6 bases sitting between them.